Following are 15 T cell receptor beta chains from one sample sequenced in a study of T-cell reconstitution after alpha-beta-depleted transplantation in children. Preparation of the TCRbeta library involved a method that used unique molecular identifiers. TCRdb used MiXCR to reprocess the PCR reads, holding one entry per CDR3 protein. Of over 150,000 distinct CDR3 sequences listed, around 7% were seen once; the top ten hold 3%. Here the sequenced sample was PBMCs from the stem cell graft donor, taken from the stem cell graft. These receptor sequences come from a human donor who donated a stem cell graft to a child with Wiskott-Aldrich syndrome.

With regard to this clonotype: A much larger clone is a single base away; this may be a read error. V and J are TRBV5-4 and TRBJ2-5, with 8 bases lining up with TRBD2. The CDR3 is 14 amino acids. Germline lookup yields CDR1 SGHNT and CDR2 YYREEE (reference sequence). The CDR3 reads CASSSGGAKETEYF. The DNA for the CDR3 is TGTGCCAGCAGCTCCGGGGGGGCCAAGGAGACCGAGTACTTC.

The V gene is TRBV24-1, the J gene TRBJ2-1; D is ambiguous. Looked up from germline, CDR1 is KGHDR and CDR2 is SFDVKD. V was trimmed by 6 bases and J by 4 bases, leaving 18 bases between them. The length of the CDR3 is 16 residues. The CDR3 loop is CATSSVSGANYNEQFF. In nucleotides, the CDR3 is TGTGCCACCAGTTCAGTGTCGGGCGCGAATTACAATGAGCAGTTCTTC.

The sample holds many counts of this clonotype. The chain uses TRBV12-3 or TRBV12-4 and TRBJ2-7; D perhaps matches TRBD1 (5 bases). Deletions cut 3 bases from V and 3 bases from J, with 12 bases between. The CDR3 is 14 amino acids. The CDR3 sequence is CASSLGPGLYEQYF. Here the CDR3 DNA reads TGTGCCAGCAGTTTGGGGCCAGGGCTCTACGAGCAGTACTTC.

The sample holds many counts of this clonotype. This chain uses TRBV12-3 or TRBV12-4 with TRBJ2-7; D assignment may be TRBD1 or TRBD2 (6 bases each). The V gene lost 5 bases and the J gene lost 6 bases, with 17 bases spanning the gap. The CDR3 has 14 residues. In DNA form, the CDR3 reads TGTGCCAGCAGTCTTGGCGGGATCAGGGGCGAGCAGTACTTC. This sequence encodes CASSLGGIRGEQYF.

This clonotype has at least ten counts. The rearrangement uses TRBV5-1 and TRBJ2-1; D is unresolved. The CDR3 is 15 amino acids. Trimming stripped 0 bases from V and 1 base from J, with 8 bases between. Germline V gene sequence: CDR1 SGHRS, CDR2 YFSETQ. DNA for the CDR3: TGCGCCAGCAGCTTGGGTGGCAGTTCCTACAATGAGCAGTTCTTC. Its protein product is CASSLGGSSYNEQFF.

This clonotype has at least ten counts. CDR3 nucleotides: TGTGCCAGCAGCCGCCAGCGGGAAAACAATGAGCAGTTCTTC. It codes for CASSRQRENNEQFF. V and J are TRBV7-2 and TRBJ2-1, with 7 bases that match TRBD2. J was trimmed by 5 bases and V by 5 bases; bases with no gene match: 6. This CDR3 has 14 residues. Germline V gene sequence: CDR1 SGHTA, CDR2 FQGNSA.

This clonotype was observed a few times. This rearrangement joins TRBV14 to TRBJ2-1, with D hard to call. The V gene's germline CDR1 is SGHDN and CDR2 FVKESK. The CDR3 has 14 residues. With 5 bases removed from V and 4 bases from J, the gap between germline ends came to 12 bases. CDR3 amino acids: CASSGQVRYNEQFF. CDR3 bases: TGTGCCAGCAGCGGGCAAGTGAGGTACAATGAGCAGTTCTTC.

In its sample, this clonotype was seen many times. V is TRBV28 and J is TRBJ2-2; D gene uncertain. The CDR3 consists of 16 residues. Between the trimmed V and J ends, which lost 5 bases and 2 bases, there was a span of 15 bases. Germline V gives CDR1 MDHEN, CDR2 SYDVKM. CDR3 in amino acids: CASSLGWGRNTGELFF. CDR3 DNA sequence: TGTGCCAGCAGTCTAGGGTGGGGAAGAAACACCGGGGAGCTGTTTTTT.

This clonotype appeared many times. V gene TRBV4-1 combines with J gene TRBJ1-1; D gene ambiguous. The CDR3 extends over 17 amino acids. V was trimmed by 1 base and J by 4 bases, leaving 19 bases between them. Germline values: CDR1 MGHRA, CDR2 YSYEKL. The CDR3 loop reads CASSQASTGPVSTEAFF. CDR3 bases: TGCGCCAGCAGCCAAGCTTCCACCGGTCCCGTATCCACTGAAGCTTTCTTT.

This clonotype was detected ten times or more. In nucleotides, the CDR3 is TGTGCCAGCAGTCAAAATTCCCCCTATGGCTACACCTTC. Translation gives CASSQNSPYGYTF. This rearrangement joins TRBV7-2 to TRBJ1-2; the D is unclear. Trimming took 6 bases from V and 4 from J, leaving 12 bases between them. This CDR3 spans 13 amino acids. Germline CDR1 SGHTA, CDR2 FQGNSA. Full variable domain (outside the CDR3, taken from reference TRBV7-2 and TRBJ1-2): GAGVSQSPSNKVTEKGKDVELRCDPISGHTALYWYRQSLGQGLEFLIYFQGNSAPDKSGLPSDRFSAERTGGSVSTLTIQRTQQEDSAVYLCASSQNSPYGYTFGSGTRLTVV.

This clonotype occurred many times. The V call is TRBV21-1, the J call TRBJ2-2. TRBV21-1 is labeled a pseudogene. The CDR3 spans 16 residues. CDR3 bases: TGTGCCAGCAGCAAAGCCGCTGGAAGGTTCGGCGGGGAGCTGTTTTTT. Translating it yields CASSKAAGRFGGELFF.

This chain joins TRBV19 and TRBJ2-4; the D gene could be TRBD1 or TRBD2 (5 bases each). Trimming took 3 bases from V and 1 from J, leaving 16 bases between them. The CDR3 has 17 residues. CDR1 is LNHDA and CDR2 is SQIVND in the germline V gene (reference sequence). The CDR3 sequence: CASSMGWARDAKNIQYF. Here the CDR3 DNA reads TGTGCCAGTAGTATGGGATGGGCCAGGGACGCCAAAAACATTCAGTACTTC.

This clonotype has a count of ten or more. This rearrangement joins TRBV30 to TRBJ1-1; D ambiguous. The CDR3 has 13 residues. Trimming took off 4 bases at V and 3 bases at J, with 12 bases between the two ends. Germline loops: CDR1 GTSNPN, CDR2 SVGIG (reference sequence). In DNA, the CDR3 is TGTGCCTGGAATCAAAGGGCGGACACTGAAGCTTTCTTT. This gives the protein CAWNQRADTEAFF.

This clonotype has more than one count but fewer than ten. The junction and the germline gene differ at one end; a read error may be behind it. In DNA form, the CDR3 reads TGTGCCAGTAGTACCTCCCCGGCAGAGTACGCCTTC. It translates to CASSTSPAEYAF. The chain combines TRBV19 with TRBJ1-2; D unclear. The CDR3 is 12 amino acids. The V gene's germline CDR1 is LNHDA and CDR2 SQIVND (reference sequence).

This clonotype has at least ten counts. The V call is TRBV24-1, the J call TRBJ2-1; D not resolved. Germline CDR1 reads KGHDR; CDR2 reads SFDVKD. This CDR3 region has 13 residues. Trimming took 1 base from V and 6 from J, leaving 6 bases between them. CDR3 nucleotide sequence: TGTGCCACCAGTGATTTACTAACCAATGAGCAGTTCTTC. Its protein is CATSDLLTNEQFF.